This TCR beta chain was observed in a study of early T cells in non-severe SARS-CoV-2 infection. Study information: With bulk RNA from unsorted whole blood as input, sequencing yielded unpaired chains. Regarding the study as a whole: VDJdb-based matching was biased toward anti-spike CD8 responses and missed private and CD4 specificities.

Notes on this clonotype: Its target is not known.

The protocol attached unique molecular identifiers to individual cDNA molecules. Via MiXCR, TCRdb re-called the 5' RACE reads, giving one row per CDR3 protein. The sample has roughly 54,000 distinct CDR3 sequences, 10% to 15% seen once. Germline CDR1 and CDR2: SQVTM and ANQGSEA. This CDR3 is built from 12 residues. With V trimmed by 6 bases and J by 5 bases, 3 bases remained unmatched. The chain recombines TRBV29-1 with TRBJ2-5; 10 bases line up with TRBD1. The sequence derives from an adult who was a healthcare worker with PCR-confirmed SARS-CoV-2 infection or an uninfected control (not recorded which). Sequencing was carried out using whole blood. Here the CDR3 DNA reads TGCAGCGTAGAGACAGGGGGCGAGACCCAGTACTTC. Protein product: CSVETGGETQYF.